The 14 T cell receptor beta chains in this list originate from one sample, sequenced in a study of response to subunit inactivated influenza vaccine. TCRdb fed the RT-PCR reads into MiXCR, producing one record per CDR3 protein. The data show about 160,000 distinct CDR3 sequences, roughly a tenth seen once. The source material was non-naive T cells sorted from PBMCs, sampled about 40 days after vaccination. The receptors were gathered from a man aged 50-60 years who received an inactivated influenza vaccine.

The J gene is TRBJ2-5, the V gene TRBV12-3 or TRBV12-4; possible D gene TRBD1, 5 bases. Between the trimmed V and J ends, which lost 2 bases and 1 base, there was a span of 8 bases. This CDR3 has 14 residues. The chain's CDR3 is CASSLSGFQETQYF. The CDR3 DNA reads as TGTGCCAGCAGTTTATCAGGGTTCCAAGAGACCCAGTACTTC.

There are many counts of this clonotype. The rearrangement uses TRBV6-1 and TRBJ2-1; 10 bases agree with TRBD2. Trimming took 6 bases from V and 4 from J; bases not matched to a gene: 12. The CDR3 runs to 17 residues. Germline-derived CDR1 and CDR2 are MNHNS and SASEGT. The DNA of the CDR3 is TGTGCCAGCAGCCCAAACCTAGCGGGGGACCGGTACAATGAGCAGTTCTTC. Its protein is CASSPNLAGDRYNEQFF.

In this sample, this clonotype turned up many times. The chain combines TRBV20-1 with TRBJ2-1; no reliable D call. V was shortened by 0 bases and J by 8 bases, with 11 bases between the two germline ends. This CDR3 region has 13 residues. Germline V gene lookup returns CDR1 DFQATT and CDR2 SNEGSKA (reference sequence). The chain's CDR3 is CSAREAADHEQFF. Written as DNA, the CDR3 is TGCAGTGCTAGAGAAGCTGCGGATCATGAGCAGTTCTTC.

The chain uses TRBV19 and TRBJ1-5, with 7 nucleotides matching TRBD1. This CDR3 is built from 14 residues. Trimming took 10 bases from V and 6 from J; bases not matched to a gene: 12. Looked up from germline, CDR1 is LNHDA and CDR2 is SQIVND (reference sequence). The CDR3 is CATKGAGELQPQHF. The DNA for the CDR3 is TGTGCCACGAAGGGGGCAGGGGAACTTCAGCCCCAGCATTTT.

The V gene is TRBV7-2, the J gene TRBJ1-2; perhaps TRBD1 as D (5 bases). V gave up 5 bases and J gave up 8 bases, with 21 bases separating them. Germline V gene lookup returns CDR1 SGHTA and CDR2 FQGNSA. This CDR3 contains 15 residues. The CDR3 DNA sequence: TGTGCCAGCAGCCAACCCTGGGAGCAGGGAGGGGGCTACACCTTC. This translates into CASSQPWEQGGGYTF.

This clonotype was counted only a few times. The chain carries TRBV4-2 and TRBJ2-5, with TRBD1 matching over 7 bases. The trim removed 4 bases at V and 4 bases at J, leaving 6 bases unmatched. Per germline, CDR1 LGHNA and CDR2 YNFKEQ. CDR3 length equals 14 residues. The CDR3 nucleotides are TGTGCCAGCAGCCTCCCACAGGGGCGAGAGACCCAGTACTTC. This codes for CASSLPQGRETQYF.

This clonotype was found a few times. V is TRBV5-5 and J is TRBJ2-7; maybe TRBD1 (6 bases). Between the trimmed V and J ends, which lost 4 bases and 5 bases, there was a span of 10 bases. The CDR3 sequence is 12 residues long. Per the germline V gene, CDR1 is SGHKS and CDR2 is YYEKEE (reference sequence). The CDR3 sequence is CASSRRGHEQYF. CDR3 nucleotide sequence: TGTGCCAGCAGCCGCAGGGGCCACGAGCAGTACTTC.

The V gene is TRBV11-2, the J gene TRBJ1-4; no clear D. Trimming removed 1 base from V and 4 bases from J, with 4 bases in between. The CDR3 is 13 residues long. Germline assignment: CDR1 SGHAT and CDR2 FQNNGV. The CDR3: CASSLGYNEKLFF. In DNA form, the CDR3 reads TGTGCCAGCAGCTTAGGTTATAATGAAAAACTGTTTTTT.

Many counts were recorded for this clonotype. The chain recombines TRBV4-2 with TRBJ2-7; the D is unclear. The V gene lost 0 bases and the J gene lost 4 bases, with 4 bases spanning the gap. The CDR3 is 12 residues long. Per the germline V gene, CDR1 is LGHNA and CDR2 is YNFKEQ. The CDR3, as DNA: TGTGCCAGCAGCCAAGATCGGTACGAGCAGTACTTC. Encoded protein: CASSQDRYEQYF.

This clonotype came up many times. The V gene is TRBV7-2, the J gene TRBJ1-6; 10 positions agree with TRBD1. The length of the CDR3 is 15 residues. Germline CDR1 is SGHTA and CDR2 is FQGNSA. The junction had 7 bases not matched to a gene; V was cut back by 7 bases and J by 7 bases. The CDR3 nucleotides read TGTGCCAGCAACCTACCGGGACAGGGGAATTCACCCCTCCACTTT. Its translation: CASNLPGQGNSPLHF.

Regarding this clonotype: One junction end disagrees with the germline gene, perhaps due to a read error. V usage is TRBV29-1 and J usage is TRBJ1-2, with D possibly TRBD1 on 5 matching bases. Per germline, CDR1 SQVTM and CDR2 ANQGSEA. The CDR3 loop spans 12 amino acids. In nucleotides, the CDR3 is TGCAGCGTTGGACAGAGAAACTATGGCTACAACTTC. Amino acids: CSVGQRNYGYNF.

This clonotype has more than one count but fewer than ten. The rearrangement uses TRBV9 and TRBJ2-3; TRBD1 is a possible D gene (5 bases). The V end lost 3 bases, the J end lost 0 bases, and 11 bases lay between the germline ends. Germline V lookup: CDR1 SGDLS, CDR2 YYNGEE. The CDR3 contains 15 residues. CDR3 nucleotide sequence: TGTGCCAGCAGCGACACAGGTCTAAGCACAGATACGCAGTATTTT. This gives the protein CASSDTGLSTDTQYF.

This clonotype has ten or more counts. The V gene is TRBV5-1, the J gene TRBJ1-1; D ambiguous. Trimming stripped 0 bases from V and 6 bases from J, with 9 bases between. This CDR3 spans 13 amino acids. Germline V CDR1 and CDR2: SGHRS, YFSETQ. This CDR3 is CASSLGPNAEAFF. The CDR3 DNA follows: TGCGCCAGCAGCTTGGGACCCAACGCTGAAGCTTTCTTT.

In this sample, this clonotype turned up a few times. The V gene is TRBV15, the J gene TRBJ2-7; the match to TRBD1 covers 9 bases. Germline V gene sequence: CDR1 LNHNV, CDR2 YYDKDF (reference sequence). V lost 1 base, J lost 6 bases, and 4 bases stayed unmatched. There are 14 residues in the CDR3. The CDR3 is CATSRARDRVEQYF. The CDR3 nucleotides are TGTGCCACCAGCAGAGCCCGGGACAGGGTCGAGCAGTACTTC.